These 28 T cell receptor beta chains were sequenced from one sample in a study of cytomegalovirus exposure and HLA in healthy donors. Vbeta (60) and Jbeta (13) primers were used in the PCR. Generated by immunoSEQ multiplex PCR, the TCRdb table keeps only in-frame clones and is missing some. The sample lists approximately 75,000 clones, over 70% occurring once. Source material: PBMCs. The receptors stem from a male donor in good health and CMV-seronegative.

The chain is built from TRBV2 and TRBJ2-3; 11 bases are shared with TRBD1. CDR1 and CDR2 (germline): SNHLY, FYNNEI. Germline trimming cut 6 bases from V and 5 bases from J; bases unmatched to any gene: 7. The CDR3 is made up of 15 amino acids. The CDR3 nucleotides read TGTGCCAGCAGGGATGGACAGGGGGCTGGAGATACGCAGTATTTT. This gives the protein CASRDGQGAGDTQYF.

The genes are TRBV2 and TRBJ1-2; D call uncertain. Trimming stripped 1 base from V and 3 bases from J, with 9 bases between. This CDR3 comprises 14 residues. CDR1 and CDR2 (germline): SNHLY, FYNNEI. The chain's CDR3 is CASSEVSVDYGYTF. The CDR3 DNA is TGTGCCAGCAGTGAAGTTTCCGTTGACTATGGCTACACCTTC. The whole variable domain, filled in from reference TRBV2 and TRBJ1-2, reads EPEVTQTPSHQVTQMGQEVILRCVPISNHLYFYWYRQILGQKVEFLVSFYNNEISEKSEIFDDQFSVERPDGSNFTLKIRSTKLEDSAMYFCASSEVSVDYGYTFGSGTRLTVV.

V usage is TRBV7-2 and J usage is TRBJ1-1, with a weak D call TRBD1 (5 bases). CDR1 is SGHTA, CDR2 FQGNSA, per germline. There are 13 residues in the CDR3. Trimming left V 4 bases short and J 11 bases short, with 17 bases between. The CDR3 sequence: CASSSGVRTQAFF. The CDR3, as DNA: TGTGCCAGCAGCTCGGGGGTACGTACCCAGGCTTTCTTT.

The chain joins TRBV13 to TRBJ2-5; TRBD1 matches 9 bases. The tail of the sequence fits TRBJ2-7 better, so the J call may be wrong. In germline, CDR1 is PRHDT, CDR2 FYEKMQ (reference sequence). This CDR3 spans 15 amino acids. CDR3 protein: CASSSNRGLGYEQYF. CDR3 nucleotides: TGTGCCAGCAGCTCAAACAGGGGGCTGGGGTACGAGCAGTACTTC.

The rearrangement uses TRBV12-5 and TRBJ2-3, with a weak D call TRBD1 (6 bases). This CDR3 contains 15 residues. Per the germline V gene, CDR1 is LGHNT and CDR2 is FRNRAP. The V gene lost 5 bases and the J gene lost 3 bases, with 15 bases spanning the gap. The chain's CDR3 is CASGNRVTGTDTQYF. The CDR3, as DNA: TGTGCTAGTGGTAACAGGGTGACGGGAACAGATACGCAGTATTTT.

This chain joins TRBV7-9 and TRBJ1-1; possible D gene TRBD1, 6 bases. CDR1 and CDR2 from the germline V gene are SEHNR and FQNEAQ (reference sequence). The CDR3 spans 14 residues. Between the trimmed V and J ends, which lost 0 bases and 11 bases, there was a span of 16 bases. The CDR3, as DNA: TGTGCCAGCAGCTTAGCAACAGGGTCTTGTTACGCTTTCTTT. Amino acids: CASSLATGSCYAFF.

The V gene is TRBV28, the J gene TRBJ2-5; possibly TRBD1 for D (6 bases). TRBJ2-7 matches the DNA end more closely, so the J call is doubtful. The CDR3 is made up of 13 amino acids. Germline values: CDR1 MDHEN, CDR2 SYDVKM. CDR3 bases: TGTGCCAGCAGTTTGACAGGTCCTAACGAGCAGTACTTC. This translates into CASSLTGPNEQYF.

The chain couples TRBV10-3 to TRBJ1-6; D is uncertain. The V and J ends lost 0 bases and 4 bases respectively, with 7 bases between them. Germline values: CDR1 ENHRY, CDR2 SYGVKD. This CDR3 has 15 residues. CDR3 nucleotide sequence: TGTGCCATCAGTGAGTCGGCAGATTATAATTCACCCCTCCACTTT. Its protein product is CAISESADYNSPLHF.

V usage is TRBV19 and J usage is TRBJ1-1, with no clear D. CDR1 is LNHDA, CDR2 SQIVND, per germline (reference sequence). The CDR3 is 13 residues long. Trimming took 4 bases from V and 5 from J, leaving 11 bases between them. The CDR3, as DNA: TGTGCCAGTAGTAGGAACCGAGGGACTGAAGCTTTCTTT. Amino acids: CASSRNRGTEAFF.

This clone was seen only once. The chain employs TRBV6-6 and TRBJ2-1, with D unclear. Trimming left V 6 bases short and J 15 bases short, with 18 bases between. Germline assignment: CDR1 MNHNY and CDR2 SVGAGI (reference sequence). CDR3 length equals 12 residues. CDR3 DNA: TGTGCCAGCAGCCCCAGAGGCTTGTTCGCGTTCTTC. Amino acids: CASSPRGLFAFF.

The rearrangement joins TRBV19 to TRBJ2-3, with 9 bases aligning to TRBD2. The germline CDR1 and CDR2 sequences are LNHDA and SQIVND (reference sequence). The V gene end was trimmed by 4 bases and the J gene end by 0 bases; junction bases not matched to a gene: 2. This CDR3 has 15 amino acids. CDR3 DNA sequence: TGTGCCAGTAGTACTACTAGCGGGAGCACAGATACGCAGTATTTT. Translated, it gives CASSTTSGSTDTQYF.

The chain joins TRBV25-1 to TRBJ2-7; D possibly corresponds to TRBD2 (6 bases). CDR1 MGHDK and CDR2 SYGVNS come from the germline V gene. Trimming left V 5 bases short and J 4 bases short, with 15 bases between. The CDR3 spans 14 residues. This chain's CDR3 is CASSRSGGSYEQYF. DNA of the CDR3: TGTGCCAGCAGTCGTTCCGGGGGATCATACGAGCAGTACTTC.

V and J are TRBV9 and TRBJ1-2; the D gene is possibly TRBD1 (6 bases). V was cut by 0 bases and J by 7 bases, with 16 bases left in between. CDR3 length: 15 residues. Germline lookup yields CDR1 SGDLS and CDR2 YYNGEE. This chain's CDR3 is CASSVDKGGDRGYTF. The CDR3 DNA is TGTGCCAGCAGCGTAGACAAGGGGGGGGATCGTGGCTACACCTTC.

The chain employs TRBV27 and TRBJ1-5; D remains ambiguous. The germline V gene has CDR1 MNHEY and CDR2 SMNVEV (reference sequence). This CDR3 has 15 residues. The V end lost 6 bases, the J end lost 0 bases, and 12 bases lay between the germline ends. This CDR3 reads CASRETWSSNQPQHF. The CDR3 nucleotides are TGTGCCAGCAGAGAAACTTGGAGTAGCAATCAGCCCCAGCATTTT.

The chain is built from TRBV10-3 and TRBJ2-3; 10 bases align to TRBD2. The CDR3 is 16 amino acids. The V and J ends lost 2 bases and 1 base, in that order; junction bases with no gene match: 3. Germline CDR1 is ENHRY and CDR2 is SYGVKD. The CDR3 coding sequence is TGTGCCATCAGTGAGGAGCGGGGGGGAGGCACAGATACGCAGTATTTT. This gives the protein CAISEERGGGTDTQYF.

The gene calls are TRBV5-4 and TRBJ2-7; TRBD2 aligns across 11 bases. This CDR3 has 16 amino acids. Unmatched junction bases numbered 5, after V lost 0 bases and J lost 3 bases. Per the germline V gene, CDR1 is SGHNT and CDR2 is YYREEE (reference sequence). The CDR3 nucleotides are TGTGCCAGCAGCTTGGGCGGGACTAGCGGCTTCTACGAGCAGTACTTC. Amino acids: CASSLGGTSGFYEQYF.

This clone has more than one count but fewer than ten. This rearrangement joins TRBV19 to TRBJ1-4; D unresolved. CDR3 length equals 14 residues. The V and J ends lost 3 bases and 7 bases respectively, with 12 bases between them. CDR1 and CDR2 from the germline V gene are LNHDA and SQIVND (reference sequence). CDR3 loop: CASSIGGSGEKLFF. The CDR3 DNA reads as TGTGCCAGTAGTATTGGAGGGAGTGGTGAAAAACTGTTTTTT.

The chain carries TRBV9 and TRBJ2-5; D is ambiguous. The length of the CDR3 is 14 residues. Germline lookup yields CDR1 SGDLS and CDR2 YYNGEE. Between the trimmed V and J ends, which lost 0 bases and 5 bases, there was a span of 11 bases. CDR3 residues: CASSVGGNRETQYF. CDR3 coding DNA: TGTGCCAGCAGCGTAGGAGGCAATCGGGAGACCCAGTACTTC.

This clone showed up just once. J is TRBJ1-6 and V is TRBV4-3; a possible D gene is TRBD1 (5 bases). This CDR3 spans 15 amino acids. Germline V gene sequence: CDR1 LGHNA, CDR2 YSLEER. Trimming took off 1 base at V and 7 bases at J, with 11 bases between the two ends. The CDR3 loop reads CASSQGRGRNSPLHF. DNA of the CDR3: TGCGCCAGCAGCCAAGGCCGGGGGAGGAATTCACCCCTCCACTTT.

The CDR3 DNA sequence: TGTGCCAGCAGCCTCACAGGGAACCAAGAGACCCAGTACTTC. Protein sequence: CASSLTGNQETQYF. J is TRBJ2-5 and V is TRBV7-3, with a weak D call TRBD1 (6 bases). Germline lookup yields CDR1 SGHTA and CDR2 FQGTGA. This CDR3 comprises 14 residues. V lost 5 bases and J 0 bases, leaving 10 bases between the germline ends.

This clone was observed a few times. The CDR3 region is CASSNMADYNEQFF. CDR3 nucleotide sequence: TGTGCCAGCAGCAACATGGCTGACTACAATGAGCAGTTCTTC. This chain joins TRBV5-6 and TRBJ2-1; the D is unclear. Germline CDR1 SGHDT, CDR2 YYEEEE. The CDR3 length is 14 residues. Trimming took 4 bases from V and 3 from J, leaving 11 bases between them.

The chain uses TRBV29-1 and TRBJ1-1, with D possibly TRBD1 on 6 matching bases. Trimming removed 3 bases from V and 7 bases from J, with 12 bases in between. This CDR3 is built from 12 residues. Germline CDR1 SQVTM, CDR2 ANQGSEA. CDR3 in DNA: TGCAGCGTTGAGGCCTTGGACAGTGAAGCTTTCTTT. The encoded protein is CSVEALDSEAFF. The full variable domain, completed using reference TRBV29-1 and TRBJ1-1, is SAVISQKPSRDICQRGTSLTIQCQVDSQVTMMFWYRQQPGQSLTLIATANQGSEATYESGFVIDKFPISRPNLTFSTLTVSNMSPEDSSIYLCSVEALDSEAFFGQGTRLTVV.

The CDR3 DNA reads as TGCGCCAGCAGCCTGCCCGGACTAGCGGAAAGCCGGGGGTCGGGTGAGCAGTTCTTC. This encodes CASSLPGLAESRGSGEQFF. V and J are TRBV5-1 and TRBJ2-1; 10 bases are a match to TRBD2. With V trimmed by 4 bases and J by 9 bases, 22 bases remained unmatched. The CDR3 loop spans 19 amino acids. Germline V lookup: CDR1 SGHRS, CDR2 YFSETQ.

This clone was recorded a few times. The genes are TRBV28 and TRBJ1-1; maybe TRBD1 (5 bases). Germline assignment: CDR1 MDHEN and CDR2 SYDVKM. Trimming took 7 bases from V and 1 from J, leaving 7 bases between them. CDR3 length: 12 amino acids. CDR3 sequence: CASNTGNTEAFF. The CDR3 DNA sequence: TGTGCCAGCAATACAGGGAACACTGAAGCTTTCTTT. Drawing the rest from reference TRBV28 and TRBJ1-1, the complete variable domain is DVKVTQSSRYLVKRTGEKVFLECVQDMDHENMFWYRQDPGLGLRLIYFSYDVKMKEKGDIPEGYSVSREKKERFSLILESASTNQTSMYLCASNTGNTEAFFGQGTRLTVV.

This clone is medium-sized by share. The CDR3 here is CASSFLTQDIGPFF. The CDR3 DNA reads TGCGCCAGCAGCTTTTTAACCCAGGACATTGGCCCTTTCTTT. The chain carries TRBV5-1 and TRBJ1-1; TRBD1 might be the D (5 bases). This CDR3 comprises 14 residues. The V and J ends lost 2 bases and 12 bases respectively, with 20 bases between them. In germline, CDR1 is SGHRS, CDR2 YFSETQ.

The rearrangement uses TRBV5-1 and TRBJ2-2; TRBD1 matches at 7 bases. V lost 0 bases and J lost 1; bases outside the gene matches: 3. CDR3 length: 16 residues. The germline V gene has CDR1 SGHRS and CDR2 YFSETQ. CDR3 sequence reads: CASSLAGGRNTGELFF. The DNA of the CDR3 is TGCGCCAGCAGCTTGGCAGGGGGAAGGAACACCGGGGAGCTGTTTTTT.

This clone has a single count. This chain uses TRBV30 with TRBJ2-7; perhaps TRBD1 as D (8 bases). The CDR3 sequence is 11 residues long. V dropped 8 bases and J dropped 7 bases, with 15 bases sitting between them. Germline V gives CDR1 GTSNPN, CDR2 SVGIG (reference sequence). The chain's CDR3 is CALYRGGEQYF. The CDR3, as DNA: TGTGCCCTATACAGGGGGGGAGAGCAGTACTTC.

The rearrangement links TRBV5-1 to TRBJ2-3, with 10 bases fitting TRBD1. V lost 2 bases, J lost 4 bases, and 4 bases stayed unmatched. The V gene's germline CDR1 is SGHRS and CDR2 YFSETQ. The CDR3 runs 15 residues. CDR3 residues: CASSFGTGESDTQYF. CDR3 bases: TGCGCCAGCAGCTTCGGGACAGGGGAGTCAGATACGCAGTATTTT.